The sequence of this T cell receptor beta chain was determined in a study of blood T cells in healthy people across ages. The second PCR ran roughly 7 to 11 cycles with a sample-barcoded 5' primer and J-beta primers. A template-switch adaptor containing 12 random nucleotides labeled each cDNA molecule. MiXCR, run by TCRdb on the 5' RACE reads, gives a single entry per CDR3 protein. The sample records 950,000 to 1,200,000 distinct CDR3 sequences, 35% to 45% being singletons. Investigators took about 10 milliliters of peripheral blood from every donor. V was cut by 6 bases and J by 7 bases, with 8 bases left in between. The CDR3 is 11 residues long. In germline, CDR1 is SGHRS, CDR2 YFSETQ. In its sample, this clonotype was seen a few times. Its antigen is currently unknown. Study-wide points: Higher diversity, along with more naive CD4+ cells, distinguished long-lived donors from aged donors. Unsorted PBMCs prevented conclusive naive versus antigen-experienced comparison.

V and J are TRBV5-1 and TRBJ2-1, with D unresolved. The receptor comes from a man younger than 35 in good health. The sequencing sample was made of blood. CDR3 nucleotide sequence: TGCGCCAGCACCGACCATAATGAGCAGTTCTTC. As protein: CASTDHNEQFF.